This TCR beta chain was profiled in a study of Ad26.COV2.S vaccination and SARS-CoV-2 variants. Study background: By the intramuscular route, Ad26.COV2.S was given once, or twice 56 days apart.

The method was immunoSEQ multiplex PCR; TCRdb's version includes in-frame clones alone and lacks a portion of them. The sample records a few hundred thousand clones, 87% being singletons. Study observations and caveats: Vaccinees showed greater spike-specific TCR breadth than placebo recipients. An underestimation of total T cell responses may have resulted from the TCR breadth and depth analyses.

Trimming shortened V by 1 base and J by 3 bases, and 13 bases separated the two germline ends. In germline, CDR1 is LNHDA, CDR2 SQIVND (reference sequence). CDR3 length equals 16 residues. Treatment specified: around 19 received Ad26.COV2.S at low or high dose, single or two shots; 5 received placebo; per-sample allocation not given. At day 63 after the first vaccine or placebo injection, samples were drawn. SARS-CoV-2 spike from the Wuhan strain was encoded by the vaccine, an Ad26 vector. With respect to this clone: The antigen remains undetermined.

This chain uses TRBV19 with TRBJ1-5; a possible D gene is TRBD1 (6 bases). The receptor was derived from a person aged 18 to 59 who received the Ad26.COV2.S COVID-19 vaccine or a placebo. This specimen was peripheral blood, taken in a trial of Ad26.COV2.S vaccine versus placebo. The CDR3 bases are TGTGCCAGTAGTATAGTCCGTTGGGACACCAATCAGCCCCAGCATTTT. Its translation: CASSIVRWDTNQPQHF.